The 9 T cell receptor beta chains reported below all come from one sample, sequenced in a study of T cell responses to AZD1222 COVID-19 vaccine. The repertoire was sequenced with immunoSEQ multiplex PCR; TCRdb's copy has only in-frame clones and lacks some. The data contain more than 95,000 clones, approximately 86% of them seen just once; the ten biggest clones take up roughly a sixth. The sequencing here drew on peripheral blood, taken 28 days after the second AZD1222 dose. Receptors originate from an adult who received the AZD1222 COVID-19 vaccine.

CDR3 DNA sequence: TGCGCCAGCAGCCACACGACAACATTACGCTCCTATAATTCACCCCTCCACTTT. It yields the protein CASSHTTTLRSYNSPLHF. The chain links TRBV4-1 to TRBJ1-6, with D unclear. Germline V gene lookup returns CDR1 MGHRA and CDR2 YSYEKL. V was clipped by 3 bases and J by 0 bases, with 15 bases between them. CDR3 size: 18 residues.

CDR3 DNA: TGTGCCAGCTCAGGATCAACTAACTATGGCTACACCTTC. Amino acid sequence: CASSGSTNYGYTF. This chain connects TRBV18 to TRBJ1-2, with D unresolved. This CDR3 is built from 13 residues. Germline V gene lookup returns CDR1 KGHSH and CDR2 LQKENI. The ends were cut back, 5 bases at V and 0 bases at J, with 7 bases in the middle.

The chain carries TRBV6-5 and TRBJ1-4; D is unclear. Germline V CDR1 and CDR2: MNHEY, SVGAGI. The CDR3 is made up of 15 amino acids. V lost 0 bases and J lost 2, with 7 bases in between. CDR3 DNA sequence: TGTGCCAGCAGTTACTCCTCACAGACTAATGAAAAACTGTTTTTT. Translation: CASSYSSQTNEKLFF.

V and J are TRBV9 and TRBJ2-2, with TRBD2 as a possible D gene (5 bases). The CDR3 is made up of 13 amino acids. Germline lookup yields CDR1 SGDLS and CDR2 YYNGEE. V was pared by 2 bases and J by 4 bases, with 6 bases between. The CDR3 DNA is TGTGCCAGCAGCGTGAGGGTCACCGGGGAGCTGTTTTTT. This sequence encodes CASSVRVTGELFF.

This chain connects TRBV7-8 to TRBJ2-1; 12 bases match TRBD2. This CDR3 is built from 19 residues. J lost 0 bases, V lost 1 base, and 7 bases had no gene match. Germline V gene sequence: CDR1 SGHVS, CDR2 FQNEAQ. The CDR3 is CASSLGLAGAKLSYNEQFF. In DNA, the CDR3 is TGTGCCAGCAGCTTAGGACTAGCGGGAGCTAAGCTCTCCTACAATGAGCAGTTCTTC.

This clone was detected once. The J gene is TRBJ1-1, the V gene TRBV15; unclear D gene. Germline V gives CDR1 LNHNV, CDR2 YYDKDF (reference sequence). V was trimmed by 0 bases and J by 1 base, leaving 9 bases between them. This CDR3 contains 15 residues. The CDR3 spells CATSRDPSGNTEAFF. The CDR3 bases are TGTGCCACCAGCAGAGATCCGTCGGGGAACACTGAAGCTTTCTTT.

The chain is built from TRBV20-1 and TRBJ1-3; D call uncertain. V was shortened by 3 bases and J by 4 bases, with 10 bases between the two germline ends. This CDR3 has 13 amino acids. Germline V gene lookup returns CDR1 DFQATT and CDR2 SNEGSKA (reference sequence). CDR3: CSASVTTGNTIYF. The CDR3 DNA reads TGCAGTGCTAGTGTCACCACCGGAAACACCATATATTTT.

The rearrangement uses TRBV28 and TRBJ1-4; tentative D call: TRBD1 (5 bases). Germline CDR1 and CDR2: MDHEN and SYDVKM. The CDR3 loop spans 14 amino acids. Trimming took off 3 bases at V and 0 bases at J, with 5 bases between the two ends. The CDR3 DNA reads as TGTGCCAGCAGTTTGGGGGCAACTAATGAAAAACTGTTTTTT. It codes for CASSLGATNEKLFF.

The J gene is TRBJ2-3, the V gene TRBV6-5; no definite D call. V shed 7 bases and J shed 6 bases, with 14 bases lying between them. This CDR3 is built from 13 residues. Looked up from germline, CDR1 is MNHEY and CDR2 is SVGAGI. As DNA, the CDR3 is TGTGCCAGCAATCTAATTTCGGCGGATACGCAGTATTTT. This translates into CASNLISADTQYF.